What follows are 29 T cell receptor beta chains derived from one specimen sequenced in a study of beta chain features in type 1 diabetes. Of the isolated RNA, all was reverse transcribed, and so the sequenced material was expressed TCRB transcripts. Clones were sequenced by immunoSEQ multiplex PCR, and TCRdb holds only the in-frame ones, with some missing. This sample has hundreds of thousands of clones, with 14% found just once. Material for sequencing was naive CD4+ T cells from blood. The receptors originated from a young man in good health.

The chain uses TRBV29-1 and TRBJ1-1; 7 bases line up with TRBD1. Germline trimming cut 8 bases from V and 3 bases from J; bases unmatched to any gene: 9. Per germline, CDR1 SQVTM and CDR2 ANQGSEA. The CDR3 covers 13 residues. The DNA for the CDR3 is TGCAGCTCTAAGAACACAGGGGACACTGAAGCTTTCTTT. It specifies CSSKNTGDTEAFF.

The J gene is TRBJ2-5, the V gene TRBV15; TRBD1 matches 7 bases. This CDR3 spans 15 amino acids. Germline V gene data show CDR1 as LNHNV and CDR2 as YYDKDF (reference sequence). The J segment lost 4 bases and the V segment lost 1 base, leaving 6 bases of the junction unmatched. CDR3 DNA: TGTGCCACCAGCAGAGTAGGGGGCAGGGTAGAGACCCAGTACTTC. The encoded protein is CATSRVGGRVETQYF. The whole variable domain, filled in from reference TRBV15 and TRBJ2-5, reads DAMVIQNPRYQVTQFGKPVTLSCSQTLNHNVMYWYQQKSSQAPKLLFHYYDKDFNNEADTPDNFQSRRPNTSFCFLDIRSPGLGDTAMYLCATSRVGGRVETQYFGPGTRLLVL.

The chain has TRBV7-2 and TRBJ2-7; the match to TRBD1 covers 8 bases. V lost 3 bases to trimming and J lost 5 bases; unmatched junction nucleotides: 12. The CDR3 sequence is 16 residues long. Germline V lookup: CDR1 SGHTA, CDR2 FQGNSA. The CDR3 DNA reads TGTGCCAGCAGCTTGACATTCGGCGGACAGGGCAACGAGCAGTACTTC. Translation: CASSLTFGGQGNEQYF.

This clone was seen a handful of times. V gene TRBV23-1 combines with J gene TRBJ2-3; D remains unclear. TRBV23-1 belongs to the ORF category, with a function that is uncertain. The V gene lost 0 bases and the J gene lost 5 bases, with 12 bases spanning the gap. This CDR3 contains 15 residues. The CDR3 loop reads CASSQSHKTQDTQYF. The CDR3 DNA reads TGCGCCAGCAGTCAATCCCACAAAACACAAGATACGCAGTATTTT.

The rearrangement uses TRBV6-5 and TRBJ1-1; 8 nucleotides agree with TRBD1. CDR1 and CDR2 (germline): MNHEY, SVGAGI. The trim removed 4 bases at V and 4 bases at J, leaving 8 bases unmatched. The CDR3 loop spans 15 amino acids. Written as DNA, the CDR3 is TGTGCCAGCAGTTGGGCCTTCGACAGGGGCACTGAAGCTTTCTTT. Its protein product is CASSWAFDRGTEAFF.

The chain links TRBV10-3 to TRBJ2-3; D might be TRBD1 (7 bases). CDR1 is ENHRY and CDR2 is SYGVKD in the germline V gene. V was clipped by 6 bases and J by 5 bases, with 21 bases between them. The CDR3 extends over 16 amino acids. The CDR3 here is CAIRPRGTPGGDTQYF. The DNA for the CDR3 is TGTGCCATCAGACCCAGGGGGACTCCTGGGGGAGATACGCAGTATTTT.

A few counts support this clone. The V gene is TRBV10-3, the J gene TRBJ2-2; D unresolved. The CDR3 has 13 amino acids. V lost 0 bases and J lost 13, with 12 bases in between. Germline CDR1 is ENHRY and CDR2 is SYGVKD. The CDR3 DNA follows: TGTGCCATCAGTGAGTCGATAAATGTCCGGCTGTTTTTT. Its protein product is CAISESINVRLFF.

The chain recombines TRBV4-3 with TRBJ2-4; unclear D gene. The CDR3 loop spans 15 amino acids. V lost 0 bases to trimming and J lost 3 bases, with 9 bases between them. CDR1 is LGHNA, CDR2 YSLEER, per germline. CDR3 DNA: TGCGCCAGCAGCCAAGAGTGGACCCTCAAAAACATTCAGTACTTC. This sequence encodes CASSQEWTLKNIQYF.

The chain is built from TRBV6-6 and TRBJ2-7; 7 bases are a match to TRBD2. The CDR3 contains 13 residues. The germline CDR1 and CDR2 sequences are MNHNY and SVGAGI (reference sequence). Unmatched junction bases numbered 10, after V lost 2 bases and J lost 12 bases. The CDR3 DNA reads as TGTGCCAGCAGTTACCGGACTAGTAAAGACTTGTACGTC. It is translated as CASSYRTSKDLYV.

V usage is TRBV11-2 and J usage is TRBJ2-7; no clear D. Trimming cost V 5 bases and J 2 bases, with 10 bases left between them. CDR1 is SGHAT and CDR2 is FQNNGV in the germline V gene. This CDR3 comprises 13 residues. The CDR3 loop is CASSRVGAYEQYF. DNA for the CDR3: TGTGCCAGCAGCAGGGTTGGAGCCTACGAGCAGTACTTC.

The chain links TRBV7-6 to TRBJ2-1, with D possibly matching TRBD1 (5 bases). The V gene's germline CDR1 is SGHVS and CDR2 FNYEAQ. The CDR3 loop spans 16 amino acids. V lost 1 base to trimming and J lost 4 bases, with 14 bases between them. The CDR3, as DNA: TGTGCCAGCAGCTTAGAGTCGAGACAGAGGTACAATGAGCAGTTCTTC. It specifies CASSLESRQRYNEQFF. Complete variable domain (other parts from reference TRBV7-6 and TRBJ2-1): GAGVSQSPRYKVTKRGQDVALRCDPISGHVSLYWYRQALGQGPEFLTYFNYEAQQDKSGLPNDRFSAERPEGSISTLTIQRTEQRDSAMYRCASSLESRQRYNEQFFGPGTRLTVL.

This clone showed up just a few times. The rearrangement joins TRBV28 to TRBJ2-5; 8 bases are a match to TRBD1. Losses at the gene ends were 2 bases for V and 8 bases for J; bases not matched to a gene: 7. Germline CDR1 and CDR2: MDHEN and SYDVKM. The CDR3 contains 14 residues. The CDR3 region has the DNA TGTGCCAGCAGTTTACGGTTTACAGGGGGTACCCAGTACTTC. Its protein product is CASSLRFTGGTQYF.

The V and J genes are TRBV9 and TRBJ1-5, with a weak D call TRBD1 (5 bases). The CDR3 contains 15 residues. Trimming removed 0 bases from V and 3 bases from J, with 10 bases in between. The germline V gene encodes CDR1 SGDLS and CDR2 YYNGEE. The CDR3 loop is CASSVDGQPNQPQHF. The CDR3 nucleotides read TGTGCCAGCAGCGTAGATGGACAACCCAATCAGCCCCAGCATTTT.

The chain carries TRBV4-1 and TRBJ1-2, with D possibly matching TRBD1 (6 bases). In germline, CDR1 is MGHRA, CDR2 YSYEKL. V was shortened by 2 bases and J by 4 bases, with 17 bases between the two germline ends. The length of the CDR3 is 16 residues. CDR3 nucleotides: TGCGCCAGCAGCCAACTCGGGACAACTGTTTCCTATGGCTACACCTTC. Translating it yields CASSQLGTTVSYGYTF.

The chain carries TRBV28 and TRBJ2-2; 7 nucleotides line up with TRBD2. The CDR3 is made up of 15 amino acids. Germline CDR1 MDHEN, CDR2 SYDVKM. The V segment lost 3 bases and the J segment 7 bases; nucleotides outside the gene matches: 8. The DNA for the CDR3 is TGTGCCAGCAGTTTGACCGGGACTACCGGCGGGGAGCTGTTTTTT. The encoded protein is CASSLTGTTGGELFF.

The chain is built from TRBV2 and TRBJ2-3, with D uncertain. The CDR3 contains 16 residues. Germline V CDR1 and CDR2: SNHLY, FYNNEI. V lost 2 bases and J 2 bases, leaving 14 bases between the germline ends. The CDR3 DNA is TGTGCCAGCAGTGAACTCAACCCCACCACCACAGATACGCAGTATTTT. This codes for CASSELNPTTTDTQYF.

The chain couples TRBV4-3 to TRBJ1-2; the match to TRBD1 covers 9 bases. Germline values: CDR1 LGHNA, CDR2 YSLEER. The CDR3 totals 15 residues. The ends lost 3 bases at V and 3 bases at J; junction bases unmatched: 5. This CDR3 reads CASSHRQGVHYGYTF. In DNA form, the CDR3 reads TGCGCCAGCAGCCACCGACAGGGGGTTCACTATGGCTACACCTTC.

The chain links TRBV7-9 to TRBJ2-2; D is undetermined. Germline V gives CDR1 SEHNR, CDR2 FQNEAQ (reference sequence). The CDR3 is 14 residues long. With 5 bases removed from V and 3 bases from J, the gap between germline ends came to 10 bases. The CDR3 sequence is CASSPTRHTGELFF. CDR3 bases: TGTGCCAGCAGCCCGACGCGTCACACCGGGGAGCTGTTTTTT. The whole variable domain, filled in from reference TRBV7-9 and TRBJ2-2, reads DTGVSQNPRHKITKRGQNVTFRCDPISEHNRLYWYRQTLGQGPEFLTYFQNEAQLEKSRLLSDRFSAERPKGSFSTLEIQRTEQGDSAMYLCASSPTRHTGELFFGEGSRLTVL.

There are a few counts of this clone. Distinct nucleotide sequences in the sample also encode this CDR3. CDR3 DNA: TGTGCCAGCAGTTACGGACAGAACACTGAAGCTTTCTTT. Translating it yields CASSYGQNTEAFF. The chain links TRBV6-5 to TRBJ1-1, with TRBD1 as a possible D gene (5 bases). Trimming cost V 2 bases and J 1 base, with 5 bases left between them. Germline CDR1 MNHEY, CDR2 SVGAGI. CDR3 length: 13 residues.

This clone was picked up one time. V usage is TRBV1 and J usage is TRBJ2-5; TRBD2 is the table's D call and was not checked against the DNA. TRBV1 is flagged as a pseudogene. The CDR3 runs 15 residues. The CDR3 sequence is CTSSQRLAGEETQYF. CDR3 sequence (DNA): TGCACCAGCAGCCAGAGACTAGCGGGGGAGGAGACCCAGTACTTC.

This clone was seen a single time. The rearrangement joins TRBV15 to TRBJ1-6; no clear D. Per germline, CDR1 LNHNV and CDR2 YYDKDF (reference sequence). This CDR3 has 14 amino acids. V gave up 5 bases and J gave up 5 bases, with 10 bases separating them. The CDR3 DNA reads TGTGCCACCAGCGGAATGGTTAATAATTCACCCCTCCACTTT. Translated: CATSGMVNNSPLHF.

The chain joins TRBV15 to TRBJ1-1; D gene unclear. The germline V gene has CDR1 LNHNV and CDR2 YYDKDF (reference sequence). Trimming shortened V by 4 bases and J by 1 base, and 16 bases separated the two germline ends. This CDR3 has 16 residues. The DNA of the CDR3 is TGTGCCACCAGCAAAGGATTTGGCCGGCAGAACACTGAAGCTTTCTTT. It yields the protein CATSKGFGRQNTEAFF. The whole variable domain, filled in from reference TRBV15 and TRBJ1-1, reads DAMVIQNPRYQVTQFGKPVTLSCSQTLNHNVMYWYQQKSSQAPKLLFHYYDKDFNNEADTPDNFQSRRPNTSFCFLDIRSPGLGDTAMYLCATSKGFGRQNTEAFFGQGTRLTVV.

The genes are TRBV5-6 and TRBJ1-4; 9 bases fit TRBD1. This CDR3 contains 13 residues. Trimming took 4 bases from V and 5 from J; bases not matched to a gene: 0. Germline CDR1 SGHDT, CDR2 YYEEEE. The CDR3 bases are TGTGCCAGCAGCGGGACAGGGAATGAAAAACTGTTTTTT. Amino acids: CASSGTGNEKLFF.

V usage is TRBV4-2 and J usage is TRBJ2-7; D is possibly TRBD2 (5 bases). The V gene lost 3 bases and the J gene lost 2 bases, with 20 bases spanning the gap. CDR3 length: 17 amino acids. Per the germline V gene, CDR1 is LGHNA and CDR2 is YNFKEQ. This chain's CDR3 is CASSQTTGNLWTYEQYV. The DNA of the CDR3 is TGTGCCAGCAGCCAGACGACGGGGAACTTGTGGACCTACGAGCAGTACGTC.

J is TRBJ2-7 and V is TRBV6-6; the D gene is possibly TRBD1 (5 bases). Trimming removed 2 bases at V and 2 bases at J, with 10 bases between. The CDR3 contains 14 residues. Germline lookup yields CDR1 MNHNY and CDR2 SVGAGI (reference sequence). Here the CDR3 DNA reads TGTGCCAGCAGTTACGCCCAGGGTACCTACGAGCAGTACGTC. It codes for CASSYAQGTYEQYV.

In regard to this clone: This sample also contains other DNA sequences that code for the same CDR3. The chain joins TRBV9 to TRBJ2-1, with D uncertain. V was shortened by 0 bases and J by 4 bases, with 5 bases between the two germline ends. From germline, CDR1 is SGDLS and CDR2 YYNGEE. The CDR3 extends over 13 amino acids. The CDR3 DNA is TGTGCCAGCAGCGTAGAAGGGTACAATGAGCAGTTCTTC. Protein product: CASSVEGYNEQFF.

Turning to this clone: Additional DNA sequences in this sample encode the identical CDR3. The V call is TRBV29-1, the J call TRBJ1-2; D is unresolved. The length of the CDR3 is 12 residues. Looked up from germline, CDR1 is SQVTM and CDR2 is ANQGSEA. Trimming removed 4 bases from V and 4 bases from J, with 10 bases in between. CDR3 DNA sequence: TGCAGCGTTGTGGGCAGCTCCTATGGCTACACCTTC. Its protein product is CSVVGSSYGYTF. Variable domain in full (rest from reference TRBV29-1 and TRBJ1-2): SAVISQKPSRDICQRGTSLTIQCQVDSQVTMMFWYRQQPGQSLTLIATANQGSEATYESGFVIDKFPISRPNLTFSTLTVSNMSPEDSSIYLCSVVGSSYGYTFGSGTRLTVV.

A few counts support this clone. The same CDR3 is also encoded by other DNA sequences in this sample. This chain joins TRBV30 and TRBJ1-2, with D tentatively TRBD1 (6 bases). CDR3 length: 13 amino acids. V lost 0 bases and J lost 4, with 9 bases in between. CDR1 is GTSNPN, CDR2 SVGIG, per germline (reference sequence). The CDR3 region is CAWSVQGTYGYTF. CDR3 bases: TGTGCCTGGAGTGTCCAGGGGACCTATGGCTACACCTTC.

This clone has just a few counts. The genes are TRBV2 and TRBJ2-2; 7 bases align to TRBD1. Germline CDR1 and CDR2: SNHLY and FYNNEI. This CDR3 contains 14 residues. With V trimmed by 5 bases and J by 7 bases, 7 bases remained unmatched. This CDR3 reads CASSRQGRFGELFF. The DNA of the CDR3 is TGTGCCAGCAGTCGACAGGGTCGATTCGGGGAGCTGTTTTTT.